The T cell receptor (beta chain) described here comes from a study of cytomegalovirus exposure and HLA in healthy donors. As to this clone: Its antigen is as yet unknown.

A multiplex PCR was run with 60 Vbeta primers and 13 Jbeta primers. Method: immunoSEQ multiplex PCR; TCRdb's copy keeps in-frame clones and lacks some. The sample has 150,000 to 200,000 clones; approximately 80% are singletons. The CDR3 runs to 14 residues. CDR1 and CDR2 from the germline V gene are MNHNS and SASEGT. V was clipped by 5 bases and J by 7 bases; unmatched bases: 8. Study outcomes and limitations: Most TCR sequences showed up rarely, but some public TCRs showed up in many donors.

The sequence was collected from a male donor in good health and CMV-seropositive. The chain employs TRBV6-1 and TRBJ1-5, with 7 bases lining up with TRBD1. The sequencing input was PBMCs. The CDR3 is CASSKYRGQQPQHF. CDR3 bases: TGTGCCAGCAGTAAATACAGGGGACAGCAGCCCCAGCATTTT.